This record covers a single T cell receptor (beta chain). In the study's own analysis: Quantification of nucleated cells was approximated via reference gene primer amplification. Sequencing was performed with immunoSEQ multiplex PCR; in TCRdb, only in-frame clones are kept and a portion is missing. Clone size and the V and J calls come from that table; the DNA yielded D and trimming. Among some 150,000 clones listed, 70% to 90% were seen once. This record comes from a study of blood T cell repertoires in COVID-19. With 0 bases removed from V and 6 bases from J, the gap between germline ends came to 9 bases. The germline V gene encodes CDR1 SGHRS and CDR2 YFSETQ. This CDR3 is 14 amino acids long.

The clonotype was recovered from a woman of 80 years or more with acute or convalescent COVID-19. What was sequenced was peripheral blood. The V and J genes are TRBV5-1 and TRBJ1-4; D possibly corresponds to TRBD1 (5 bases). The CDR3 here is CASSLEGMDEKLFF. In DNA form, the CDR3 reads TGCGCCAGCAGCTTGGAGGGGATGGATGAAAAACTGTTTTTT.